Described below is a single T cell receptor (beta chain) sequence and its context. Germline assignment: CDR1 SGHVS and CDR2 FQNEAQ. The CDR3 covers 15 residues. V gave up 4 bases and J gave up 5 bases; unmatched junction bases: 8. The repertoire was sequenced with immunoSEQ multiplex PCR; TCRdb's copy has only in-frame clones and lacks some. Among a few hundred thousand clones listed, more than 70% were seen once. This entry belongs to a study of blood T cell repertoires in COVID-19. The V call is TRBV7-8, the J call TRBJ2-3, with 8 bases aligning to TRBD2. This receptor was taken from a man aged 25 to 45 who had recovered from COVID-19. Material: PBMCs or T cells enriched from blood (not recorded which). Here the CDR3 reads CASSSGRGGLDTQYF. Written as DNA, the CDR3 is TGTGCCAGCAGCTCCGGACGGGGGGGCCTAGATACGCAGTATTTT.